This T cell receptor (beta chain) stems from a study of T-cell reconstitution after alpha-beta-depleted transplantation in children. Unique molecular identifiers were used to barcode this TCRbeta library. TCRdb reprocessed the PCR reads via MiXCR and lists one record per CDR3 protein. The table records approximately 250,000 distinct CDR3 sequences, more than 20% of them present only once. The V gene's germline CDR1 is SNHLY and CDR2 FYNNEI. The V gene lost 8 bases and the J gene lost 2 bases, with 10 bases spanning the gap. The CDR3 contains 12 residues. Study findings and constraints: For some patients, TCRbeta diversity was high at day 60 because of recipient T cells and thymic progenitors that survived. The main origin of T-cell counts and diversity one year after transplant was newly produced T cells. By about two months after transplant, alpha-beta T cells reportedly arose from several hundred graft clones that had expanded.

For this clonotype: The antigen is not known.

The source of this sequence is a girl aged 2 to 10 with Fanconi anemia, due to receive a stem cell transplant. Material: PBMCs, obtained before TCRalphabeta/CD19-depleted stem cell transplant. The chain recombines TRBV2 with TRBJ2-7; unclear D gene. CDR3 sequence reads: CASGSDTYEQYF. The DNA of the CDR3 is TGTGCCAGCGGCTCAGACACCTACGAGCAGTACTTC. The full variable domain, with the rest looked up from reference TRBV2 and TRBJ2-7, is EPEVTQTPSHQVTQMGQEVILRCVPISNHLYFYWYRQILGQKVEFLVSFYNNEISEKSEIFDDQFSVERPDGSNFTLKIRSTKLEDSAMYFCASGSDTYEQYFGPGTRLTVT.